The entry below describes one T cell receptor beta chain. The antigen remains unidentified. This entry comes from a study of shared clonotypes between healthy human individuals. Study details: Each donor contributed plates that comprised three CD4 naive, three CD4 memory, two CD8 naive and one CD8 memory. Overall study findings and caveats: Depth of sequencing was expected to influence donor clonotype sharing. Between a handful of donors, naive CD4 clonotypes were shared at a level of about 5%.

The protocol was immunoSEQ multiplex PCR, while the TCRdb copy is restricted to in-frame clones and leaves out a portion. The table shows 550,000 to 600,000 clones, with more than 95% occurring only once. CD45RO negativity and positive selection for CCR7 defined naive CD8 cells, a population that excluded terminally differentiated effector memory CD45RA+ cells. The V gene lost 10 bases and the J gene lost 0 bases, with 13 bases spanning the gap. The CDR3 loop spans 13 amino acids. The germline gives CDR1 MNHEY, CDR2 SVGAGI. The sequenced sample consisted of naive CD8+ T cells sorted from blood. This sequence joins TRBV6-5 and TRBJ2-7; the D gene could be TRBD1 or TRBD2 (5 bases each). The TCR sequence derives from a man aged 30 to 45 in good health. The DNA for the CDR3 is TGTGCCACCACCCGGGGCTTCTCCTACGAGCAGTACTTC. It encodes CATTRGFSYEQYF.